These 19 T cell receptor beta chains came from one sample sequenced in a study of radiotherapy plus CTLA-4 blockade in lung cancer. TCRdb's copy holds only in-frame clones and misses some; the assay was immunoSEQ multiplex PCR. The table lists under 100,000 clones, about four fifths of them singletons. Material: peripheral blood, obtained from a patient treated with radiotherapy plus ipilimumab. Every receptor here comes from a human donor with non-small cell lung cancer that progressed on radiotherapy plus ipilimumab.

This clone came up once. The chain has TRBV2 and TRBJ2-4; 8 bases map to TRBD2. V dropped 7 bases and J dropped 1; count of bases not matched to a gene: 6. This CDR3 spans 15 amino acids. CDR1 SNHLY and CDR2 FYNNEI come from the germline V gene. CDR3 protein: CASKPGGGAKNIQYF. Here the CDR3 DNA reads TGTGCCAGCAAACCGGGCGGGGGGGCCAAAAACATTCAGTACTTC.

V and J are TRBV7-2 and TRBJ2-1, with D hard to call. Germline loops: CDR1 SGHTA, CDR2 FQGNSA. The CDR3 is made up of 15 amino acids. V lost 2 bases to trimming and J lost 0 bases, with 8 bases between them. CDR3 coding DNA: TGTGCCAGCAGCTTAAGTGGCCCCTCCTACAATGAGCAGTTCTTC. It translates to CASSLSGPSYNEQFF.

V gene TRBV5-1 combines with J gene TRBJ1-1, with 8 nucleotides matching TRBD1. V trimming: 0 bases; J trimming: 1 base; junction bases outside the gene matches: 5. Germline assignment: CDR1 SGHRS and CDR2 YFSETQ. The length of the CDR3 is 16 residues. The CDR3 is CASSLAGGQGNTEAFF. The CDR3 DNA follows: TGCGCCAGCAGCTTGGCCGGCGGACAGGGGAACACTGAAGCTTTCTTT.

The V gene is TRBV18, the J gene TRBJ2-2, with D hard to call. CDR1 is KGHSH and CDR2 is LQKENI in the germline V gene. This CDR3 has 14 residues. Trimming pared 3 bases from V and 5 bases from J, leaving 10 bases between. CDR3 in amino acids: CASSPKEDTGELFF. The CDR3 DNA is TGTGCCAGCTCACCCAAAGAAGATACCGGGGAGCTGTTTTTT.

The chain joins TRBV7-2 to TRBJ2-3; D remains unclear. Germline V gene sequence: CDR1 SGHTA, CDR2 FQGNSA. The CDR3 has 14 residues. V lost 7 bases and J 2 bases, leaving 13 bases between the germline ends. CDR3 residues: CASKPLPPTDTQYF. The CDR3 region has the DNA TGTGCCAGCAAGCCCCTCCCCCCCACAGATACGCAGTATTTT.

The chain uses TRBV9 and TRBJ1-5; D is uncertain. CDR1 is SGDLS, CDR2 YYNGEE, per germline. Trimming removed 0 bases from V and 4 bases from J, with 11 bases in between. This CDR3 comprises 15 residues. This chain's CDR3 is CASSVAGVMNQPQHF. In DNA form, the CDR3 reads TGTGCCAGCAGCGTAGCGGGAGTGATGAATCAGCCCCAGCATTTT.

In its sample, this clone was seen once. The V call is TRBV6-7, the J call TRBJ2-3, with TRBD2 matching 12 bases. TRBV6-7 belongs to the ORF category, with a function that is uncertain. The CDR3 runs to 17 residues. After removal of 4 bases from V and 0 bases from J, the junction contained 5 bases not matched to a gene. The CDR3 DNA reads TGTGCCAGCAGTTGTACTAGCGGGGGGCCTAGCACAGATACGCAGTATTTT. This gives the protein CASSCTSGGPSTDTQYF.

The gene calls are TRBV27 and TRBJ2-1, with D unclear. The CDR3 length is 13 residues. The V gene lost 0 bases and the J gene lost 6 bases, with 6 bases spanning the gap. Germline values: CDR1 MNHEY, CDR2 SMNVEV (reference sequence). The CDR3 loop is CASSLSHRNEQFF. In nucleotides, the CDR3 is TGTGCCAGCAGTTTATCACACCGCAATGAGCAGTTCTTC.

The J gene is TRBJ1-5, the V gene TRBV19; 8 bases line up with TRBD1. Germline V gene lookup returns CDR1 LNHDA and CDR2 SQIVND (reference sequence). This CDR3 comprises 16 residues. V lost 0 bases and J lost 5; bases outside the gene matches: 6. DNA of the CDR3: TGTGCCAGTAGTATAGATGCAGGGGGCCGGTATCAGCCCCAGCATTTT. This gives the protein CASSIDAGGRYQPQHF.

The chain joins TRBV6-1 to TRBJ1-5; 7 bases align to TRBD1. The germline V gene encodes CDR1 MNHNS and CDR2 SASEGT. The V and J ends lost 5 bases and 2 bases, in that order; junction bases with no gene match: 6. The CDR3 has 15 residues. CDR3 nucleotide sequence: TGTGCCAGCAGTACATCCGACAGGGGCAATCAGCCCCAGCATTTT. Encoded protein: CASSTSDRGNQPQHF.

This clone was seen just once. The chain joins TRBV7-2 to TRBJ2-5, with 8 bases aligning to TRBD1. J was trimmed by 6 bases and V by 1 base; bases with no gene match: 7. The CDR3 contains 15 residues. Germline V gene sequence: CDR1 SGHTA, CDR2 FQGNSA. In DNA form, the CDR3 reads TGTGCCAGCAGCTTAGGGGGACAGGCCGGGCAGACCCAGTACTTC. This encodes CASSLGGQAGQTQYF.

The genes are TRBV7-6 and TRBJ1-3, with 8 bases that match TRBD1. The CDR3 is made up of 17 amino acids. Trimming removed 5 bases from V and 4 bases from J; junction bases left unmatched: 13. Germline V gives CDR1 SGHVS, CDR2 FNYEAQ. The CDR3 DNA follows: TGTGCCAGCAGCCAGATTTATAGGACAGGGAACGGAAACACCATATATTTT. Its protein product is CASSQIYRTGNGNTIYF.

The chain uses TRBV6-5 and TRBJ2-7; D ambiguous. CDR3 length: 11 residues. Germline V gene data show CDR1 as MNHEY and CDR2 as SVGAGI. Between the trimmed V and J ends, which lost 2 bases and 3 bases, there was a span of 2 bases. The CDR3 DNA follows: TGTGCCAGCAGTTACCTCTACGAGCAGTACTTC. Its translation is CASSYLYEQYF.

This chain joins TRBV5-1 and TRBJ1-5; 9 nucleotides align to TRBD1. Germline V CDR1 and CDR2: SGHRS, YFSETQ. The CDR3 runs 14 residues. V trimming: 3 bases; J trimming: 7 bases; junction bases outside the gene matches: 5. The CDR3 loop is CASSYTGGSQPQHF. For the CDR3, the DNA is TGCGCCAGCAGCTACACAGGGGGCAGCCAGCCCCAGCATTTT.

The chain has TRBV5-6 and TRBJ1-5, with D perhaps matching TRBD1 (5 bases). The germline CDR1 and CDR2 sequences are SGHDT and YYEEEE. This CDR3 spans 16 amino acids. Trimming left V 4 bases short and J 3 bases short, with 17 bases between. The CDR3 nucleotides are TGTGCCAGCAGCGAAGGGACCCAGGCGCACAATCAGCCCCAGCATTTT. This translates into CASSEGTQAHNQPQHF. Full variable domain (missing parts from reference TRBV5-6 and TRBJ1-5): DAGVTQSPTHLIKTRGQQVTLRCSPKSGHDTVSWYQQALGQGPQFIFQYYEEEERQRGNFPDRFSGHQFPNYSSELNVNALLLGDSALYLCASSEGTQAHNQPQHFGDGTRLSIL.

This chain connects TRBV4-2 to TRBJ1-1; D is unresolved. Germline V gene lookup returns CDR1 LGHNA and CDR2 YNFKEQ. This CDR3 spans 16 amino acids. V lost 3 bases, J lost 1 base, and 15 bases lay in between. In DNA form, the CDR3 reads TGTGCCAGCAGCCATAACCCCGATTCAGGGAACACTGAAGCTTTCTTT. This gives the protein CASSHNPDSGNTEAFF.

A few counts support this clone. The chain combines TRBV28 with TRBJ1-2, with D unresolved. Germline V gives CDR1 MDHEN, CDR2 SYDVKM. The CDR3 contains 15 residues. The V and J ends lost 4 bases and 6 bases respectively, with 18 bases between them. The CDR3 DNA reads TGTGCCAGCAGTTCCCCGGGAAGGGCCTACGATGGCTACACCTTC. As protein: CASSSPGRAYDGYTF.

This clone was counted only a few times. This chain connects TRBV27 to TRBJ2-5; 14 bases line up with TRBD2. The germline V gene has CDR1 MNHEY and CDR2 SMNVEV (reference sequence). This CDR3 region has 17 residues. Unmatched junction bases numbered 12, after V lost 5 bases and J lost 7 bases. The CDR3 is CASSPWTSGGPKVTQYF. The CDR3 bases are TGTGCCAGCAGTCCCTGGACTAGCGGGGGGCCAAAGGTGACCCAGTACTTC.

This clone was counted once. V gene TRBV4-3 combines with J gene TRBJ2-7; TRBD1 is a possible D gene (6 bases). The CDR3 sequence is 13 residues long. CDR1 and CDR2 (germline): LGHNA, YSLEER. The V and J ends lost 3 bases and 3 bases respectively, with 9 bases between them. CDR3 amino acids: CASSQKGGYEQYF. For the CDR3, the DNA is TGCGCCAGCAGCCAGAAAGGGGGCTACGAGCAGTACTTC.